Listed below are T cell receptor beta chains from one sample, sequenced in a study of cytomegalovirus exposure and HLA in healthy donors. Assay used: immunoSEQ multiplex PCR; TCRdb lists only in-frame clones, some missing. The repertoire holds around 110,000 clones, with 71% as singletons. The sequenced material came from PBMCs. Receptors were obtained from a female donor in good health and CMV-seronegative. CDR3s include the opening cysteine and the closing phenylalanine or tryptophan. The order of the fields is J gene, D gene, V gene, clone size, CDR3 DNA, CDR3 protein. D genes are given only for firm matches. Only part of the rows carry a size: once, few, many, or a class if the clone is expanded.

J gene: TRBJ1-2
D gene: NA
V gene: TRBV19
clone size: few
CDR3 DNA: TGTGCCAGTAGTATAGATCGACAGACCTATGGCTACACCTTC
CDR3 protein: CASSIDRQTYGYTF

J gene: TRBJ2-7
D gene: NA
V gene: TRBV6-1
clone size: NA
CDR3 DNA: TGTGCCAGCAGTGAAGTGTTGGGCAGGGATGACGAGCAGTACTTC
CDR3 protein: CASSEVLGRDDEQYF

J gene: TRBJ1-2
D gene: NA
V gene: TRBV4-1
clone size: NA
CDR3 DNA: TGCGCCAGCAGCCAAGGGACAGAGGCTAACTATGGCTACACCTTC
CDR3 protein: CASSQGTEANYGYTF

J gene: TRBJ1-1
D gene: NA
V gene: TRBV2
clone size: few
CDR3 DNA: TGTGCCAGCAGTGAAGGCGGGGGGCGCCCTCTGAACACTGAAGCTTTCTTT
CDR3 protein: CASSEGGGRPLNTEAFF

J gene: TRBJ1-2
D gene: NA
V gene: TRBV7-9
clone size: few
CDR3 DNA: TGTGCCAGCAGCTTAGCGGAATGGCAGTCGAGGCTCTATGGCTACACCTTC
CDR3 protein: CASSLAEWQSRLYGYTF

J gene: TRBJ2-1
D gene: TRBD1
V gene: TRBV7-9
clone size: NA
CDR3 DNA: TGTGCCAGCAGCTCCCAGACAGGGGGCCTATCCTACAATGAGCAGTTCTTC
CDR3 protein: CASSSQTGGLSYNEQFF

J gene: TRBJ2-5
D gene: NA
V gene: TRBV6-5
clone size: NA
CDR3 DNA: TGTGCCAGCAGTTCCCCCCGGCGGGAAGAGACCCAGTACTTC
CDR3 protein: CASSSPRREETQYF

J gene: TRBJ1-5
D gene: TRBD1
V gene: TRBV11-2
clone size: NA
CDR3 DNA: TGTGCCAGCAGCTTGGGGACAGGGGGCAATCAGCCCCAGCATTTT
CDR3 protein: CASSLGTGGNQPQHF

J gene: TRBJ2-1
D gene: NA
V gene: TRBV27
clone size: few
CDR3 DNA: TGTGCCAGCAGTTTGGGGGGCAATGAGCAGTTCTTC
CDR3 protein: CASSLGGNEQFF

J gene: TRBJ2-6
D gene: NA
V gene: TRBV7-3
clone size: NA
CDR3 DNA: TGTGCCAGCAGCTTAACGACAGGTGCTGGGGCCAACGTCCTGACTTTC
CDR3 protein: CASSLTTGAGANVLTF

J gene: TRBJ2-1
D gene: TRBD2
V gene: TRBV10-2
clone size: NA
CDR3 DNA: TGCGCCAGCAGTGCTTTAGCGGGAGTGGGCAATGAGCAGTTCTTC
CDR3 protein: CASSALAGVGNEQFF

J gene: TRBJ1-5
D gene: NA
V gene: TRBV7-8
clone size: NA
CDR3 DNA: TGTGCCAGCAGCTTAGCCAGGGCCAGGATCAATCAGCCCCAGCATTTT
CDR3 protein: CASSLARARINQPQHF

J gene: TRBJ2-3
D gene: TRBD1
V gene: TRBV5-1
clone size: NA
CDR3 DNA: TGCGCCAGCAGCTTGGTAGGAACAGGGGCCGCCCCACCGACAGGAACGCAGTATTTT
CDR3 protein: CASSLVGTGAAPPTGTQYF

J gene: TRBJ1-1
D gene: NA
V gene: TRBV5-1
clone size: NA
CDR3 DNA: TGCGCCAGCCGCCCTCTCGGAGCGTCGCGGGGTCGGTACACTGAAGCTTTCTTT
CDR3 protein: CASRPLGASRGRYTEAFF

J gene: TRBJ2-1
D gene: TRBD1
V gene: TRBV6-4
clone size: once
CDR3 DNA: TGTGCCAGCAGCGAGACAGGGAGTACCTACAATGAGCAGTTCTTC
CDR3 protein: CASSETGSTYNEQFF

J gene: TRBJ1-2
D gene: NA
V gene: TRBV19
clone size: NA
CDR3 DNA: TGTGCCAGCTCACCGCTAAACTATGGCTACACCTTC
CDR3 protein: CASSPLNYGYTF

J gene: TRBJ2-3
D gene: NA
V gene: TRBV29-1
clone size: NA
CDR3 DNA: TGCAGCGTTGTGTGGACTACCACAGATACGCAGTATTTT
CDR3 protein: CSVVWTTTDTQYF

J gene: TRBJ2-7
D gene: NA
V gene: TRBV5-4
clone size: NA
CDR3 DNA: TGTGCCAGCAGCTTGGAGGTCGGCGGCTACTACGAGCAGTACTTC
CDR3 protein: CASSLEVGGYYEQYF

J gene: TRBJ1-1
D gene: NA
V gene: TRBV13
clone size: NA
CDR3 DNA: TGTGCCAGCAGCGAGGCGGGCACTGAAGCTTTCTTT
CDR3 protein: CASSEAGTEAFF

J gene: TRBJ2-5
D gene: TRBD2
V gene: TRBV19
clone size: few
CDR3 DNA: TGTGCCACCACACCCGGGACTAGTAGAGAGACCCAGTACTTC
CDR3 protein: CATTPGTSRETQYF

J gene: TRBJ1-1
D gene: NA
V gene: TRBV29-1
clone size: NA
CDR3 DNA: TGCAGCGTTTACGGGAACACTGAAGCTTTCTTT
CDR3 protein: CSVYGNTEAFF

J gene: TRBJ2-3
D gene: TRBD2
V gene: TRBV7-2
clone size: once
CDR3 DNA: TGTGCCAGCAGCCCTAGCGGTCGTTGGGATACGCAGTATTTT
CDR3 protein: CASSPSGRWDTQYF

J gene: TRBJ2-5
D gene: TRBD1
V gene: TRBV7-9
clone size: NA
CDR3 DNA: TGTGCCAGCAGCGGCCGGGACAGGGAAAAGACCCAGTACTTC
CDR3 protein: CASSGRDREKTQYF

J gene: TRBJ2-3
D gene: NA
V gene: TRBV9
clone size: few
CDR3 DNA: TGTGCCAGCAGCGTAGATCCTATTTTGGAGTTACGAGGGTCAGATACGCAGTATTTT
CDR3 protein: CASSVDPILELRGSDTQYF

J gene: TRBJ1-5
D gene: NA
V gene: TRBV2
clone size: NA
CDR3 DNA: TGTGCCAGCAGTGAAAGTCGCGGGGCAGGACAGCCCCAGCATTTT
CDR3 protein: CASSESRGAGQPQHF

J gene: TRBJ2-5
D gene: NA
V gene: TRBV7-2
clone size: NA
CDR3 DNA: TGTGCCAGCAGCTTAGCAGGGTGGGCGGGCCGCCAAGAGACCCAGTACTTC
CDR3 protein: CASSLAGWAGRQETQYF

J gene: TRBJ1-2
D gene: TRBD1
V gene: TRBV14
clone size: NA
CDR3 DNA: TGTGCCAGCAGCCGTGGACAGGGGTATGGCTACACCTTC
CDR3 protein: CASSRGQGYGYTF